These T cell receptor beta chains were read from a single sample in a study of control samples from healthy donors and cancer patients. TCRdb's table, derived via immunoSEQ multiplex PCR, lists solely in-frame clones and lacks some. The data show 20,000 to 25,000 clones, around 83% seen once. Source material: PBMCs. The origin of the receptors is a man in his 60s with head and neck cancer. The CDR3 runs from the conserved cysteine through the conserved F or W. The order of the fields is clone size, J gene, D gene, V gene, CDR3 DNA, CDR3 protein. The D gene is left open where the match is weak. Expanded clones are given a class, and other clones once, few, many or no size at all.

>few|TRBJ2-5|TRBD1|TRBV19
TGTGCCAGTAGTCTTTCCCCGGGACAGGGTCAAGAGACCCAGTACTTC
CASSLSPGQGQETQYF
>once|TRBJ2-7|TRBD1|TRBV28
TGTGCCACCAAATTGGGACAGGGGGGCTCCTACGAGCAGTACTTC
CATKLGQGGSYEQYF
>-|TRBJ2-7|TRBD2|TRBV7-8
TGTGCCAGCAGCTCCTCGGGACTAGCGGAGGGGGCCGATTTC
CASSSSGLAEGADF
>-|TRBJ2-1|-|TRBV19
TGTGCCAGTAGTAGATCCGGACCCCTCGATAAGCAGTTCTTC
CASSRSGPLDKQFF
>-|TRBJ2-5|-|TRBV12-5
TGTGCTAGTGGATTCGGAGGGGGAGAGACCCAGTACTTC
CASGFGGGETQYF
>-|TRBJ1-5|TRBD1|TRBV18
TGTGCCAGCCAGGGGGAAGGTCAGCCCCAGCATTTT
CASQGEGQPQHF
>once|TRBJ2-1|TRBD2|TRBV18
TGTGCCAGCTCACCTGGGGCCCTAGGGACTAACTCCTACAATGAGCAGTTCTTC
CASSPGALGTNSYNEQFF
>-|TRBJ2-6|-|TRBV11-2
TGTGCCAGCAGCTTATCGTACGGACGGTCCTCTGGGGCCAACGTCCTGACTTTC
CASSLSYGRSSGANVLTF
>once|TRBJ1-1|TRBD1|TRBV9
TGTGCCAGCAGCGTGGATCCCGGGACAGCCTTCCGGGGCGCTGAAGCTTTCTTT
CASSVDPGTAFRGAEAFF
>-|TRBJ2-1|-|TRBV19
TGTGCCAGTAGTAACTATGGAGAAGGCTACAATGAGCAGTTCTTC
CASSNYGEGYNEQFF
>-|TRBJ1-5|-|TRBV2
TGTGCCAGCAGTGAAGGCTTCTCCTTCCAGCAGCCCCAGCATTTT
CASSEGFSFQQPQHF
>-|TRBJ2-1|TRBD2|TRBV11-2
TGTGCCAGCAGCTTAGGACGGGGCGGGAGTATCGACAATGAGCAGTTCTTC
CASSLGRGGSIDNEQFF
>once|TRBJ1-1|TRBD1|TRBV2
TGTGCCAGCAGTGTACACAGGGGAATTGAAGCTTTCTTT
CASSVHRGIEAFF
>-|TRBJ1-1|-|TRBV4-1
TGCGCCAGCAGCCAAGCCGGGGGGGCGAGCACTGAAGCTTTCTTT
CASSQAGGASTEAFF
>once|TRBJ1-2|-|TRBV3-1/TRBV3-2
TGTGCCAGCAGCCAAGGAGGAGGGTTCGATGGCTACACCTTC
CASSQGGGFDGYTF
>-|TRBJ2-1|-|TRBV5-5
TGTGCCAGCAGCTTGGCAAAATTCAATGAGCAGTTCTTC
CASSLAKFNEQFF
>-|TRBJ1-2|-|TRBV12-3/TRBV12-4
TGTGCCAGCAGTCCCCAGACGAGCTATGGCTACACCTTC
CASSPQTSYGYTF
>-|TRBJ2-2|-|TRBV9
TGTGCCAGCAGCGCCCTGTCGGGGTACACCGGGGAGCTGTTTTTT
CASSALSGYTGELFF
>once|TRBJ2-1|-|TRBV5-4
TGTGCCAGCAGCTTGATCGGGACTTCTAATGAGCAGTTCTTC
CASSLIGTSNEQFF
>-|TRBJ1-2|-|TRBV4-1
TGCGCCAGCAGCCAAGCTACAGGTTGGGGCTACACCTTC
CASSQATGWGYTF
>-|TRBJ2-1|-|TRBV13
TGTGCCAGCAGCTGGAGTGAGGAGGGACAGAATGAGCAGTTCTTC
CASSWSEEGQNEQFF
>-|TRBJ1-3|-|TRBV27
TGTGCCAGCAGTTCCCCTGGGAACACCATATATTTT
CASSSPGNTIYF
>once|TRBJ1-1|TRBD1|TRBV30
TGTGCCTGGAGTTCGACAGGGGGCCCTAACACTGAAGCTTTCTTT
CAWSSTGGPNTEAFF
>-|TRBJ2-3|-|TRBV4-1
TGCGCCAGCTCCCGGGACGCCACAGATACGCAGTATTTT
CASSRDATDTQYF
>-|TRBJ2-1|-|TRBV10-3
TGTGCCACCTATGCCGGGACAAGCTACAATGAGCAGTTCTTC
CATYAGTSYNEQFF
>-|TRBJ2-2|-|TRBV5-6
TGTGCCAGCAGCTTCCAGAACACCGGGGAGCTGTTTTTT
CASSFQNTGELFF
>-|TRBJ2-3|TRBD2|TRBV9
TGTGCCAGCAGCTTCCGGACTAGCGGCTTCACAGATACGCAGTATTTT
CASSFRTSGFTDTQYF
>-|TRBJ2-1|-|TRBV23-1
TGCGCCAGCAGTCCTAAGACAGGACTCTCCTACAATGAGCAGTTCTTC
CASSPKTGLSYNEQFF
>medium-sized|TRBJ1-1|-|TRBV5-4
TGTGCCAGCAGCTTGGGAGACACTGAAGCTTTCTTT
CASSLGDTEAFF
>-|TRBJ2-2|-|TRBV4-1
TGCGCCAGCAGCCAAGCTAGGCCCAGGGACACCGGGGAGCTGTTTTTT
CASSQARPRDTGELFF
>few|TRBJ2-7|-|TRBV9
TGTGCCAGCAGCGTAGTTCAGGGATCCTACGAGCAGTACTTC
CASSVVQGSYEQYF
>-|TRBJ2-3|TRBD1|TRBV6-5
TGTGCCAGCAGCCTTGGACAGGCCGCAGATACGCAGTATTTT
CASSLGQAADTQYF
>once|TRBJ1-1|-|TRBV30
TGTGCCTGGGGTGGACAGACGAGCACTGAAGCTTTCTTT
CAWGGQTSTEAFF
>-|TRBJ1-1|-|TRBV19
TGTGCCAGTAGTATCATCCCAGGGGAAGGCCCCATGAACACTGAAGCTTTCTTT
CASSIIPGEGPMNTEAFF
>-|TRBJ1-4|-|TRBV15
TGTGCCACCAGCAGAGATTTGAATACTAATGAAAAACTGTTTTTT
CATSRDLNTNEKLFF
>-|TRBJ1-5|-|TRBV19
TGTGCCAGTAGTCCTGGGAGGGTGGGTGAGCAGCCCCAGCATTTT
CASSPGRVGEQPQHF
>-|TRBJ2-7|TRBD1|TRBV28
TGTGCCAGCAGTCCCCGGGACAGGGGAGGGTACGAGCAGTACTTC
CASSPRDRGGYEQYF
>-|TRBJ1-2|-|TRBV7-3
TGTGCCAGCAGCTCAGACCGCTTCGATGGCTACACCTTC
CASSSDRFDGYTF
>-|TRBJ2-1|-|TRBV5-6
TGTGCCAGCAGCGATCCATTGACAGGCCTCTCCTACAATGAGCAGTTCTTC
CASSDPLTGLSYNEQFF
>-|TRBJ2-1|-|TRBV6-2/TRBV6-3
TGTGCCAGCAGCTCCGTCTACAATGAGCAGTTCTTC
CASSSVYNEQFF
>few|TRBJ1-1|-|TRBV9
TGTGCCAGCAGCGTAGGCACAGGGACTGAAGCTTTCTTT
CASSVGTGTEAFF
>-|TRBJ1-1|TRBD1|TRBV11-2
TGTGCCAGCAGCTTCCGGGACAGCGGTTTAAGGGCTGAAGCTTTCTTT
CASSFRDSGLRAEAFF
>-|TRBJ1-4|-|TRBV12-5
TGTGCTAGTGGCCGGACGGAGGGTGAAAAACTGTTTTTT
CASGRTEGEKLFF
>-|TRBJ1-1|-|TRBV19
TGTGCCAGTAGTATAGATCAGGGGCGCACTGAAGCTTTCTTT
CASSIDQGRTEAFF
>-|TRBJ2-3|-|TRBV3-1/TRBV3-2
TGTGCCAGCAGCCAATGGCTGAGCGGGTCCTTGGATACGCAGTATTTT
CASSQWLSGSLDTQYF
>-|TRBJ2-1|TRBD1|TRBV5-1
TGCGCCAGCAGCTCCCGGACAGGGTCGTACAATGAGCAGTTCTTC
CASSSRTGSYNEQFF
>-|TRBJ2-7|-|TRBV5-1
TGCGCCAGCAGCTTGTCACCGACCTACGAGCAGTACTTC
CASSLSPTYEQYF
>once|TRBJ2-7|TRBD1|TRBV6-6
TGTGCCAGCAGCCGACGGGTTATCGGGACAGGGGACTACGAGCAGTACTTC
CASSRRVIGTGDYEQYF
>-|TRBJ1-3|-|TRBV2
TGTGCCAGCAGGTCCGGGAGCTCTGGAAACACCATATATTTT
CASRSGSSGNTIYF
>-|TRBJ1-3|-|TRBV19
TGTGCCAGCAACGCCCTGGAGGGCTCTGGAAACACCATATATTTT
CASNALEGSGNTIYF
>-|TRBJ2-2|-|TRBV7-8
TGTGCCAGCAGCTTAGATGAGGAGGCTGGGAACACCGGGGAGCTGTTTTTT
CASSLDEEAGNTGELFF
>-|TRBJ1-5|-|TRBV7-2
TGTGCCAGCAGCTTAAGGGAGGAACAGCCCCAGCATTTT
CASSLREEQPQHF
>-|TRBJ1-3|-|TRBV29-1
TGCAGCGTGGGTTTCTCTGGAAACACCATATATTTT
CSVGFSGNTIYF
>-|TRBJ2-2|-|TRBV21-1
TGTGCCAGGACAGGGGGAAGCACCGGGGAGCTGTTTTTT
CARTGGSTGELFF
>-|TRBJ1-1|-|TRBV6-1
TGTGCCAGCAGTGTTCAGACAGTGAAGGGGAACACTGAAGCTTTCTTT
CASSVQTVKGNTEAFF
>-|TRBJ1-1|-|TRBV11-2
TGTGCCAGCAGCTCACGGGGGGTGACGAACACTGAAGCTTTCTTT
CASSSRGVTNTEAFF
>-|TRBJ1-1|-|TRBV18
TGTGCCAGCTCACCAGGGGAAGGGGTGACTGAAGCTTTCTTT
CASSPGEGVTEAFF
>-|TRBJ1-2|-|TRBV30
TGTGCCTGGACCGTAGGGGGTGGCTACACCTTC
CAWTVGGGYTF
>-|TRBJ1-1|TRBD1|TRBV7-9
TGTGCCAGCAGCCCAGAGGGGGCGACCTTGAACACTGAAGCTTTCTTT
CASSPEGATLNTEAFF
>-|TRBJ2-1|-|TRBV27
TGTGCCAGCCAGTTAAGGTTAGGGCTCGAGCCGGGGAATGAGCAGTTCTTC
CASQLRLGLEPGNEQFF